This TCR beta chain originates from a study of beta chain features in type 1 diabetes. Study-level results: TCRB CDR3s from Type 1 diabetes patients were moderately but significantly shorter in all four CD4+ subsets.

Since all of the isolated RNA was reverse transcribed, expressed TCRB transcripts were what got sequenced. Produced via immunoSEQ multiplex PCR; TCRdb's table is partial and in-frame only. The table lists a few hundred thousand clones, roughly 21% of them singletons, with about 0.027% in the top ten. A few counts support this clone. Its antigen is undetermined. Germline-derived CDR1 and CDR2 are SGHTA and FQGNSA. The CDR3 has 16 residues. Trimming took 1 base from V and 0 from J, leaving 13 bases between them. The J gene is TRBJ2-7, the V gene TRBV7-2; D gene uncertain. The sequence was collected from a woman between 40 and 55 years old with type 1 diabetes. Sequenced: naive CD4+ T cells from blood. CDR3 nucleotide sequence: TGTGCCAGCAGCTTAGAGCCAGCGAGTAGCTCCTACGAGCAGTACTTC. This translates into CASSLEPASSSYEQYF.